These 32 T cell receptor beta chains were sequenced from one sample in a study of lymphopenia after photon versus proton radiotherapy. The repertoire was sequenced with immunoSEQ multiplex PCR; TCRdb's copy has only in-frame clones and lacks some. The data contain about 70,000 clones, 80% to 95% of them singletons. This material consisted of peripheral blood, taken from a patient treated with photon-based radiotherapy. These receptors were obtained from a woman aged 40 to 50 with cholangiocarcinoma.

This chain uses TRBV28 with TRBJ1-4; TRBD1 is a possible D gene (5 bases). Looked up from germline, CDR1 is MDHEN and CDR2 is SYDVKM. The CDR3 is 12 amino acids. Deletions cut 8 bases from V and 7 bases from J, with 11 bases between. The CDR3 DNA is TGTGCCAGCTCGGGGCGCCGTGAAAAACTGTTTTTT. As protein: CASSGRREKLFF.

The chain employs TRBV29-1 and TRBJ1-5; the match to TRBD1 covers 10 bases. Looked up from germline, CDR1 is SQVTM and CDR2 is ANQGSEA. This CDR3 region has 14 residues. V lost 4 bases and J lost 8; bases outside the gene matches: 8. CDR3 amino acids: CSVGGGTGEKPQHF. CDR3 sequence (DNA): TGCAGCGTTGGAGGAGGGACAGGGGAGAAGCCCCAGCATTTT.

The DNA of the CDR3 is TGTGCCAGTAGTACTCTAGCGGGGGGGCCTATAAATACGCAGTATTTT. As protein: CASSTLAGGPINTQYF. The chain joins TRBV19 to TRBJ2-3, with TRBD2 identical over 12 bases. The CDR3 spans 16 residues. Germline V gives CDR1 LNHDA, CDR2 SQIVND (reference sequence). V lost 4 bases, J lost 7 bases, and 9 bases stayed unmatched.

The J gene is TRBJ2-1, the V gene TRBV27; 12 bases are shared with TRBD2. Looked up from germline, CDR1 is MNHEY and CDR2 is SMNVEV (reference sequence). This CDR3 has 15 amino acids. The ends lost 6 bases at V and 8 bases at J; junction bases unmatched: 8. The CDR3 DNA follows: TGTGCCAGCAGATCCACGAGACTAGCGGGAGATGAGCAGTTCTTC. It is translated as CASRSTRLAGDEQFF.

The V gene is TRBV18, the J gene TRBJ1-4; possibly TRBD1 for D (5 bases). The ends were cut back, 5 bases at V and 4 bases at J, with 11 bases in the middle. The CDR3 spans 14 residues. Germline V gene lookup returns CDR1 KGHSH and CDR2 LQKENI. In nucleotides, the CDR3 is TGTGCCAGCTCAGACACAGGATTTAATGAAAAACTGTTTTTT. This encodes CASSDTGFNEKLFF.

This chain joins TRBV7-2 and TRBJ2-5; D is unresolved. CDR3 length: 11 amino acids. Germline V CDR1 and CDR2: SGHTA, FQGNSA. Trimming cost V 3 bases and J 5 bases, with 4 bases left between them. CDR3 nucleotides: TGTGCCAGCAGCTTCTCCGAGACCCAGTACTTC. This translates into CASSFSETQYF.

The rearrangement joins TRBV6-5 to TRBJ2-3, with D perhaps TRBD2 (5 bases). CDR3 size: 14 residues. The ends were cut back, 6 bases at V and 5 bases at J, with 15 bases in the middle. Germline loops: CDR1 MNHEY, CDR2 SVGAGI. The CDR3 loop is CASRRAGNRDTQYF. The CDR3 bases are TGTGCCAGCAGACGCGCCGGGAACCGAGATACGCAGTATTTT.

The chain has TRBV2 and TRBJ2-7, with TRBD2 matching over 10 bases. V shed 4 bases, J shed 0 bases, and the junction held 6 bases outside the gene matches. This CDR3 comprises 16 residues. In germline, CDR1 is SNHLY, CDR2 FYNNEI. The CDR3 spells CASSVSGRRSSYEQYF. The CDR3 DNA follows: TGTGCCAGCAGTGTTAGCGGGAGGCGATCCTCCTACGAGCAGTACTTC.

V gene TRBV4-1 combines with J gene TRBJ2-1, with 8 bases that match TRBD2. This CDR3 has 17 residues. Germline V gene lookup returns CDR1 MGHRA and CDR2 YSYEKL. V was pared by 4 bases and J by 2 bases, with 10 bases of the junction left unmatched. CDR3 amino acids: CASSPYPRGDAYNEQFF. CDR3 DNA sequence: TGCGCCAGCAGCCCTTACCCGCGGGGGGACGCCTACAATGAGCAGTTCTTC.

The chain couples TRBV13 to TRBJ2-2, with 9 bases matching TRBD1. CDR3 length: 17 residues. V was clipped by 7 bases and J by 1 base; unmatched bases: 10. Germline V gene lookup returns CDR1 PRHDT and CDR2 FYEKMQ (reference sequence). CDR3 in amino acids: CASTSSRGQGNTGELFF. The CDR3 bases are TGTGCCAGCACTTCAAGTCGGGGACAGGGGAACACCGGGGAGCTGTTTTTT.

This clone was detected only a few times. DNA of the CDR3: TGCGCCAGCAGCCAAGGGACAGGGGACTATGGGGACTATGGCTACACCTTC. This translates into CASSQGTGDYGDYGYTF. The gene calls are TRBV4-1 and TRBJ1-2, with 9 bases aligning to TRBD1. The CDR3 sequence is 17 residues long. V was pared by 1 base and J by 3 bases, with 9 bases of the junction left unmatched. Germline loops: CDR1 MGHRA, CDR2 YSYEKL.

The V and J genes are TRBV6-1 and TRBJ2-7; the D gene is possibly TRBD1 (5 bases). With 4 bases removed from V and 2 bases from J, the gap between germline ends came to 18 bases. From germline, CDR1 is MNHNS and CDR2 SASEGT. The CDR3 has 16 residues. CDR3 DNA sequence: TGTGCCAGCAGTGGACAGCCACTACAAGGCACCTACGAGCAGTACTTC. This codes for CASSGQPLQGTYEQYF.

This sequence joins TRBV9 and TRBJ1-6, with TRBD1 identical over 9 bases. The CDR3 contains 17 residues. CDR1 and CDR2 from the germline V gene are SGDLS and YYNGEE. With 2 bases clipped from V and 3 bases from J, the junction kept 6 bases outside the gene matches. The CDR3 spells CASSVRDRVYYNSPLHF. The CDR3 coding sequence is TGTGCCAGCAGCGTCCGGGACAGGGTATACTATAATTCACCCCTCCACTTT.

V gene TRBV28 combines with J gene TRBJ2-7; D might be TRBD1 (6 bases). Deletions cut 5 bases from V and 3 bases from J, with 8 bases between. The CDR3 spans 12 residues. CDR1 and CDR2 from the germline V gene are MDHEN and SYDVKM. The CDR3 reads CASSGQLYEQYF. The CDR3 nucleotides read TGTGCCAGCAGTGGACAGCTCTACGAGCAGTACTTC.

V is TRBV2 and J is TRBJ1-2; D might be TRBD1 (5 bases). This CDR3 is built from 11 residues. Germline lookup yields CDR1 SNHLY and CDR2 FYNNEI. Trimming took 2 bases from V and 12 from J, leaving 10 bases between them. The chain's CDR3 is CASSETGVDTF. Written as DNA, the CDR3 is TGTGCCAGCAGTGAAACAGGAGTGGACACCTTC.

V usage is TRBV4-2 and J usage is TRBJ1-2; 12 bases align to TRBD1. Germline V gene lookup returns CDR1 LGHNA and CDR2 YNFKEQ. V trimming: 1 base; J trimming: 6 bases; junction bases outside the gene matches: 9. This CDR3 comprises 17 residues. CDR3 bases: TGTGCCAGCAGCCAAGGGGACAGGGGGCAGACTCTGCATGGCTACACCTTC. This gives the protein CASSQGDRGQTLHGYTF.

The rearrangement uses TRBV9 and TRBJ1-6; weak D call: TRBD1 (5 bases). CDR1 and CDR2 from the germline V gene are SGDLS and YYNGEE. The CDR3 sequence is 14 residues long. The V end lost 3 bases, the J end lost 9 bases, and 13 bases lay between the germline ends. The CDR3, as DNA: TGTGCCAGCAGCGCCAAAGGGGTGAGTTCACCCCTCCACTTT. This sequence encodes CASSAKGVSSPLHF.

This chain links TRBV11-1 with TRBJ2-7; unclear D gene. CDR1 and CDR2 from the germline V gene are SGHAT and FQDESV (reference sequence). V lost 1 base and J 3 bases, leaving 13 bases between the germline ends. The CDR3 spans 15 residues. The CDR3 loop is CASSLVGQLVYEQYF. In DNA, the CDR3 is TGTGCCAGCAGCTTAGTAGGGCAACTTGTCTACGAGCAGTACTTC.

This rearrangement joins TRBV7-9 to TRBJ2-5; TRBD1 agrees at 8 bases. CDR1 and CDR2 from the germline V gene are SEHNR and FQNEAQ (reference sequence). The length of the CDR3 is 14 residues. V was clipped by 6 bases and J by 3 bases; unmatched bases: 6. In DNA form, the CDR3 reads TGTGCCAGCAGACTGAACAGGGGGAAAGAGACCCAGTACTTC. Encoded protein: CASRLNRGKETQYF.

V and J are TRBV7-9 and TRBJ1-2; unclear D gene. Germline values: CDR1 SEHNR, CDR2 FQNEAQ (reference sequence). Trimming pared 0 bases from V and 0 bases from J, leaving 11 bases between. The length of the CDR3 is 16 residues. The CDR3 DNA follows: TGTGCCAGCAGCTTAGCGTCAGGCAGGACTAACTATGGCTACACCTTC. Its protein product is CASSLASGRTNYGYTF.

This sequence joins TRBV11-1 and TRBJ1-6, with 9 positions matching TRBD1. The CDR3 spans 16 residues. V lost 3 bases to trimming and J lost 9 bases; unmatched junction nucleotides: 9. The germline gives CDR1 SGHAT, CDR2 FQDESV (reference sequence). CDR3 coding DNA: TGTGCCAGCAGCTTCCGTTCGGGGACAGGGAGTTCACCCCTCCACTTT. This translates into CASSFRSGTGSSPLHF.

The V and J genes are TRBV18 and TRBJ2-1; D is possibly TRBD1 (5 bases). Trimming took off 6 bases at V and 10 bases at J, with 10 bases between the two ends. The CDR3 totals 11 residues. Germline-derived CDR1 and CDR2 are KGHSH and LQKENI. CDR3 in amino acids: CASSLNREQFF. CDR3 bases: TGTGCCAGCTCCCTTAACAGGGAGCAGTTCTTC.

This chain uses TRBV27 with TRBJ1-1; D gene ambiguous. V lost 2 bases and J 3 bases, leaving 7 bases between the germline ends. The CDR3 is 13 residues long. Germline V CDR1 and CDR2: MNHEY, SMNVEV (reference sequence). The CDR3 sequence: CASSLSDHTEAFF. DNA for the CDR3: TGTGCCAGCAGTTTAAGTGATCACACTGAAGCTTTCTTT.

The gene calls are TRBV11-2 and TRBJ2-7; D is unclear. The CDR3 loop spans 12 amino acids. V was trimmed by 9 bases and J by 5 bases, leaving 14 bases between them. CDR1 and CDR2 from the germline V gene are SGHAT and FQNNGV. The CDR3 nucleotides are TGTGCCAGTCGAGCCGATCCCGACGAGCAGTACTTC. Encoded protein: CASRADPDEQYF.

CDR3 sequence reads: CASSLFPSPLREVGAYEQYF. The DNA for the CDR3 is TGTGCCAGCAGTTTATTTCCCTCCCCCCTCCGGGAGGTTGGAGCCTACGAGCAGTACTTC. The J gene is TRBJ2-7, the V gene TRBV28; 7 bases are a match to TRBD2. V lost 1 base, J lost 2 bases, and 20 bases stayed unmatched. This CDR3 comprises 20 residues. CDR1 and CDR2 (germline): MDHEN, SYDVKM.

The chain has TRBV5-4 and TRBJ2-1; TRBD1 or TRBD2 may be the D gene (6 bases each). V was cut by 4 bases and J by 9 bases, with 29 bases left in between. Germline lookup yields CDR1 SGHNT and CDR2 YYREEE (reference sequence). The CDR3 totals 18 residues. CDR3 coding DNA: TGTGCCAGCAGCCCTCCTAGCGTTATGGGGGCTATACGAGGTGAGCAGTTCTTC. As protein: CASSPPSVMGAIRGEQFF.

The J gene is TRBJ2-7, the V gene TRBV5-4; D possibly uses TRBD1 or TRBD2 (5 bases each). V was pared by 5 bases and J by 0 bases, with 15 bases between. The CDR3 covers 15 residues. CDR1 and CDR2 (germline): SGHNT, YYREEE (reference sequence). This chain's CDR3 is CASSLGTLSSYEQYF. The CDR3, as DNA: TGTGCCAGCAGTCTCGGGACCCTTAGCTCCTACGAGCAGTACTTC.

V is TRBV11-1 and J is TRBJ2-1; D gene uncertain. V lost 2 bases and J 7 bases, leaving 9 bases between the germline ends. Germline lookup yields CDR1 SGHAT and CDR2 FQDESV (reference sequence). The CDR3 loop spans 13 amino acids. CDR3 amino acids: CASSLPTVNEQFF. DNA of the CDR3: TGTGCCAGCAGCTTACCGACCGTGAATGAGCAGTTCTTC.

The chain has TRBV9 and TRBJ1-5; TRBD1 aligns across 11 bases. Germline V gives CDR1 SGDLS, CDR2 YYNGEE. V dropped 3 bases and J dropped 4; count of bases not matched to a gene: 6. This CDR3 comprises 16 residues. The CDR3 protein is CASSAGQGVGNQPQHF. CDR3 nucleotides: TGTGCCAGCAGCGCGGGACAGGGGGTAGGTAATCAGCCCCAGCATTTT.

This chain uses TRBV19 with TRBJ1-5, with unresolved D. CDR3 length equals 16 residues. V lost 1 base to trimming and J lost 0 bases, with 10 bases between them. Germline V gene sequence: CDR1 LNHDA, CDR2 SQIVND (reference sequence). CDR3 nucleotides: TGTGCCAGTAGTATAGTAGAACGGTATAGCAATCAGCCCCAGCATTTT. Translation gives CASSIVERYSNQPQHF.

CDR3 bases: TGTGCCAGCAGTTACACCGCATCTGGGGCCAACGTCCTGACTTTC. It translates to CASSYTASGANVLTF. V and J are TRBV6-6 and TRBJ2-6; D ambiguous. V was cut by 2 bases and J by 1 base, with 6 bases left in between. CDR1 and CDR2 (germline): MNHNY, SVGAGI (reference sequence). The CDR3 has 15 amino acids.

The V and J genes are TRBV28 and TRBJ2-1; 8 nucleotides agree with TRBD2. V lost 5 bases to trimming and J lost 4 bases; unmatched junction nucleotides: 7. Germline CDR1 is MDHEN and CDR2 is SYDVKM. The CDR3 totals 15 residues. Written as DNA, the CDR3 is TGTGCCAGCAGTCGCGCGGGAGGATCATACAATGAGCAGTTCTTC. Translating gives CASSRAGGSYNEQFF.